Presented here are 5 T cell receptor beta chains from one specimen sequenced in a study of cytomegalovirus exposure and HLA in healthy donors. Clones were read by immunoSEQ multiplex PCR, and TCRdb kept only the in-frame ones, dropping some. The sample has tens of thousands of clones, around nine tenths seen once. Sequencing was done on a sample of PBMCs. These receptors all come from a woman aged 18-30 years in good health and CMV-seropositive.

This clone was detected a few times. V gene TRBV30 combines with J gene TRBJ2-7; tentative D call: TRBD2 (6 bases). Trimming removed 0 bases from V and 1 base from J, with 16 bases in between. Germline CDR1 and CDR2: GTSNPN and SVGIG (reference sequence). This CDR3 has 16 residues. The CDR3 loop reads CAWSVQAGTHSYEQYF. As DNA, the CDR3 is TGTGCCTGGAGTGTGCAAGCCGGGACTCATTCCTACGAGCAGTACTTC.

This clone was detected a few times. The chain uses TRBV5-1 and TRBJ2-7; D is possibly TRBD1 (6 bases). The V gene lost 3 bases and the J gene lost 5 bases, with 9 bases spanning the gap. Germline CDR1 and CDR2: SGHRS and YFSETQ. The CDR3 is made up of 12 amino acids. The CDR3 is CASSWNRDEQYF. CDR3 bases: TGCGCCAGCAGCTGGAACAGGGACGAGCAGTACTTC.

V gene TRBV29-1 combines with J gene TRBJ1-1, with 8 bases that match TRBD1. The length of the CDR3 is 12 residues. Germline-derived CDR1 and CDR2 are SQVTM and ANQGSEA. With V trimmed by 4 bases and J by 9 bases, 7 bases remained unmatched. As DNA, the CDR3 is TGCAGCGTTGTAGGTCAGGGGGCTAAAGCTTTCTTT. It is translated as CSVVGQGAKAFF.

This sequence joins TRBV4-2 and TRBJ1-3; 10 bases fit TRBD1. This CDR3 contains 17 residues. Germline values: CDR1 LGHNA, CDR2 YNFKEQ. Trimming at V came to 0 bases and at J to 4 bases, leaving 6 bases not matched to a gene. CDR3 bases: TGTGCCAGCAGCCAAGAGAGGACAGGGGGAATCGGAAACACCATATATTTT. Protein product: CASSQERTGGIGNTIYF.

This clone has just a few counts. This chain connects TRBV7-9 to TRBJ2-7, with 7 bases identical to TRBD2. The CDR3 extends over 13 amino acids. V trimming: 4 bases; J trimming: 3 bases; junction bases outside the gene matches: 3. Germline loops: CDR1 SEHNR, CDR2 FQNEAQ (reference sequence). The CDR3 sequence: CASSWEGIYEQYF. The CDR3 DNA reads as TGTGCCAGCAGCTGGGAGGGGATCTACGAGCAGTACTTC.